What follows is one TCR beta chain and its context. V dropped 5 bases and J dropped 1; count of bases not matched to a gene: 6. CDR1 and CDR2 (germline): LGHNT, FRNRAP. The CDR3 sequence is 15 residues long. The entry originates in a study of blood T cell repertoires in COVID-19. Generated by immunoSEQ multiplex PCR, the TCRdb table keeps only in-frame clones and is missing some. This table holds roughly 150,000 clones, 81% found once. This TCR came from a man aged 55 to 69 with active or convalescent COVID-19. Input material: peripheral blood. The chain has TRBV12-5 and TRBJ2-3; 7 bases fit TRBD2. For the CDR3, the DNA is TGTGCTAGTGGTGGGGGGGACTACGGCACAGATACGCAGTATTTT. It specifies CASGGGDYGTDTQYF.